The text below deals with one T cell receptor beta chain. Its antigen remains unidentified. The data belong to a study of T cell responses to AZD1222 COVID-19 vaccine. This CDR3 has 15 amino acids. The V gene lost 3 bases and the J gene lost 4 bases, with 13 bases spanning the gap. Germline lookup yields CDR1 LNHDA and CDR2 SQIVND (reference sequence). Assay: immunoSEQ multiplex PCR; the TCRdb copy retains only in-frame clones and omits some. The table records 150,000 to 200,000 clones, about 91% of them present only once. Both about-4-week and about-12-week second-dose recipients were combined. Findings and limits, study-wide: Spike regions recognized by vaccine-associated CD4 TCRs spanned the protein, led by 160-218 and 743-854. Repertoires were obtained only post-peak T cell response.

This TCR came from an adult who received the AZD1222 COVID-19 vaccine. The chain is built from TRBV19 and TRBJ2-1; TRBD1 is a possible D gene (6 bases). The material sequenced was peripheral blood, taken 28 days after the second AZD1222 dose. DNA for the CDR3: TGTGCCAGTAGTATTAGGACAGACTTTTACAATGAGCAGTTCTTC. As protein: CASSIRTDFYNEQFF. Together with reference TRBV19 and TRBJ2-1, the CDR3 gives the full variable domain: DGGITQSPKYLFRKEGQNVTLSCEQNLNHDAMYWYRQDPGQGLRLIYYSQIVNDFQKGDIAEGYSVSREKKESFPLTVTSAQKNPTAFYLCASSIRTDFYNEQFFGPGTRLTVL.